The table lists the clone carrying this T cell receptor beta chain with many counts. Its antigen is still unknown. TCRdb processed the RT-PCR reads anew with MiXCR; each CDR3 protein has one entry. The repertoire holds more than 200,000 distinct CDR3 sequences, with 10% to 15% as singletons. This specimen comes from a study of response to subunit inactivated influenza vaccine. Broader study findings: Authors proposed each seasonal influenza vaccination draws in few new T cells.

The receptor's source is a man aged 50 or older who received an inactivated influenza vaccine. The sequences come from non-naive T cells sorted from PBMCs, collected 14 to 15 days before vaccination.

CDR3 region: CSTLWRDGYTF. CDR3 DNA sequence: TGCAGCACGCTATGGCGGGATGGCTACACCTTC. This rearrangement joins TRBV29-1 to TRBJ1-2; D is unclear. This CDR3 is 11 amino acids long. V lost 8 bases to trimming and J lost 6 bases, with 13 bases between them. Per the germline V gene, CDR1 is SQVTM and CDR2 is ANQGSEA.